A single count supports the clone carrying this T cell receptor beta chain. Study members were between about 18 and 90 years old and lived in 20 to 30 US regions. The sample belongs to a study of blood T cell repertoires in COVID-19. This table comes from immunoSEQ multiplex PCR, and its TCRdb copy is limited to in-frame clones, with some not included. The sample gives approximately 150,000 clones, 81% of which show up once; around 6% is in the top ten. CDR3 length equals 16 residues. The chain combines TRBV21-1 with TRBJ2-1; the D call TRBD1 from the table was never checked on the DNA. TRBV21-1 is a documented pseudogene. The sample consisted of PBMCs or T cells enriched from blood (not recorded which). The clonotype comes from a woman aged 40 to 55 with acute COVID-19. The CDR3 DNA sequence: TGTGCCAGCAGCGTCACCCGGGACAGGGTCAACAATGAGCAGTTCTTC. This sequence encodes CASSVTRDRVNNEQFF.